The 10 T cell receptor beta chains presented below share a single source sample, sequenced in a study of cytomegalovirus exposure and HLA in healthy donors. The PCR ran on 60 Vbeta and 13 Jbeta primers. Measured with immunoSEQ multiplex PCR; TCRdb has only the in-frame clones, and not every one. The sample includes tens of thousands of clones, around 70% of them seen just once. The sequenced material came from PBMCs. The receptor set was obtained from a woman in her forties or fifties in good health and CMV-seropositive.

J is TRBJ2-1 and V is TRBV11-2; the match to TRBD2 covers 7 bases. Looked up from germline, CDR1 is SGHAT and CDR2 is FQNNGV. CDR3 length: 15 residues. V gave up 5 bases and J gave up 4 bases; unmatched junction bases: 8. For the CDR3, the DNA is TGTGCCAGCAGCCCCGGGAGCGGGAATTACAATGAGCAGTTCTTC. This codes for CASSPGSGNYNEQFF.

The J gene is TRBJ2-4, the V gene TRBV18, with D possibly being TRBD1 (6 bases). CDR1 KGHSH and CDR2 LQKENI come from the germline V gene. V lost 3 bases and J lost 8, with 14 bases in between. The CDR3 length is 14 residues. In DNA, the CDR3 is TGTGCCAGCTCACCCGTTATAGCAGGGGACATTCAGTACTTC. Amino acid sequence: CASSPVIAGDIQYF.

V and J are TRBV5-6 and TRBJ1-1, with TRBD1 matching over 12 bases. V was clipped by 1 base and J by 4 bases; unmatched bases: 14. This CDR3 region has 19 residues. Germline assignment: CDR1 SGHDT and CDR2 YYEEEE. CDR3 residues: CASSLWGRGTGGRGTEAFF. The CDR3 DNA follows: TGTGCCAGCAGCTTGTGGGGGAGGGGGACAGGGGGCCGGGGCACTGAAGCTTTCTTT.

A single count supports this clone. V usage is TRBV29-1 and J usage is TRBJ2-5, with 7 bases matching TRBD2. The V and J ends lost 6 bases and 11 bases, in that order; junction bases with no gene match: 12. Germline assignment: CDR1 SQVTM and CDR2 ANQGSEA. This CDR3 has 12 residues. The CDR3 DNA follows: TGCAGCGTCCCAGCGGGATTTGGGGAGCAGTACTTC. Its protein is CSVPAGFGEQYF.

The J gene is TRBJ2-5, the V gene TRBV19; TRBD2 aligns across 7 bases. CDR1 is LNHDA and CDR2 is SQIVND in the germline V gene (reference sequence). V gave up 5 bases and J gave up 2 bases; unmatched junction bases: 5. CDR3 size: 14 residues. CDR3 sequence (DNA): TGTGCCAGTAGTCGCGGGGGTGATCAAGAGACCCAGTACTTC. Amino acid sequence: CASSRGGDQETQYF. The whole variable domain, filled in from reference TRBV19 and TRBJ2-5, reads DGGITQSPKYLFRKEGQNVTLSCEQNLNHDAMYWYRQDPGQGLRLIYYSQIVNDFQKGDIAEGYSVSREKKESFPLTVTSAQKNPTAFYLCASSRGGDQETQYFGPGTRLLVL.

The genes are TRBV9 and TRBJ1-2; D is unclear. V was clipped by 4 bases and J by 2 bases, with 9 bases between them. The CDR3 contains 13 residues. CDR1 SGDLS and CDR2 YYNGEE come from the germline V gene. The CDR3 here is CASSSDTNYGYTF. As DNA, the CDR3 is TGTGCCAGCAGCTCTGACACCAACTATGGCTACACCTTC. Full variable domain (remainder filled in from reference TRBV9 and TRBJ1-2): DSGVTQTPKHLITATGQRVTLRCSPRSGDLSVYWYQQSLDQGLQFLIQYYNGEERAKGNILERFSAQQFPDLHSELNLSSLELGDSALYFCASSSDTNYGYTFGSGTRLTVV.

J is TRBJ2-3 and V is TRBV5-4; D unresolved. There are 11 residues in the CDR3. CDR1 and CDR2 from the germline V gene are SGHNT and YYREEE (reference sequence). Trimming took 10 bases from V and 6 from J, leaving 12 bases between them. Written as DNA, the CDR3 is TGTGCCTGGCGGTATGGGGATACGCAGTATTTT. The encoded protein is CAWRYGDTQYF.

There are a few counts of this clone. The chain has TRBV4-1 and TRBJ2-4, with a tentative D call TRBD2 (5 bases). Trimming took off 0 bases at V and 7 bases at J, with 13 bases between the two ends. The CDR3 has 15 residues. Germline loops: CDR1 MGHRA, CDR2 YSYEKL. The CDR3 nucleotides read TGCGCCAGCAGCCAAGATCCCCTCACGGGGAACATTCAGTACTTC. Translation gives CASSQDPLTGNIQYF.

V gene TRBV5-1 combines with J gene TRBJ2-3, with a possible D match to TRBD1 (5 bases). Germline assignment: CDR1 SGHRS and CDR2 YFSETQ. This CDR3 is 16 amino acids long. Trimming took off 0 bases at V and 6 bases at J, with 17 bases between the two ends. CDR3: CASSLEGRGLGDTQYF. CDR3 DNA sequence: TGCGCCAGCAGCTTGGAGGGAAGGGGCCTTGGGGATACGCAGTATTTT.

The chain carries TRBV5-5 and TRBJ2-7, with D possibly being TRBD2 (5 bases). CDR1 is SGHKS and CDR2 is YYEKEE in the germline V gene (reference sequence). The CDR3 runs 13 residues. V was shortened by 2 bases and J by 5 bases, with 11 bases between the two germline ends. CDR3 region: CASSLRGGDEQYF. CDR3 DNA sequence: TGTGCCAGCAGCTTACGAGGAGGCGACGAGCAGTACTTC.